The clone carrying this T cell receptor (beta chain) was counted only a few times. This record belongs to a study of identical twins. In TCRdb, the 5' RACE reads were re-called with MiXCR into one record per CDR3 protein. This table has fewer than 900,000 distinct CDR3 sequences, 21% appearing once. J gave up 0 bases and V 5 bases, and 7 bases lay outside the gene matches. CDR1 is KGHDR and CDR2 is SFDVKD in the germline V gene. This CDR3 is built from 16 residues. These data also formed part of another study, on T cells expressing NK-cell markers.

Sequencing input: PBMCs. This receptor was identified in a woman aged 18-29 years in good health. The rearrangement uses TRBV24-1 and TRBJ1-1, with 8 bases matching TRBD1. The CDR3 protein is CATSALRDRMNTEAFF. The DNA for the CDR3 is TGTGCCACCAGTGCACTCCGGGACAGGATGAACACTGAAGCTTTCTTT.